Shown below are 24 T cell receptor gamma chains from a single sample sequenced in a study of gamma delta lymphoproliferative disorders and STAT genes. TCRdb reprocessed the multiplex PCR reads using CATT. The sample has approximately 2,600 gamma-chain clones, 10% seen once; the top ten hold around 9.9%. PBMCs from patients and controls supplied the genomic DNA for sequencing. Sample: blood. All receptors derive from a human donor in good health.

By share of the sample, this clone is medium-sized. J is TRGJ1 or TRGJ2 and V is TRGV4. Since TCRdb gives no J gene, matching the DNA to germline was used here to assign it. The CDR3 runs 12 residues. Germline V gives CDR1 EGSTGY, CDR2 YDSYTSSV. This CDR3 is CAWALNYYKKLF. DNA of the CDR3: TGTGCGTGGGCTCTAAATTATTATAAGAAACTCTTT.

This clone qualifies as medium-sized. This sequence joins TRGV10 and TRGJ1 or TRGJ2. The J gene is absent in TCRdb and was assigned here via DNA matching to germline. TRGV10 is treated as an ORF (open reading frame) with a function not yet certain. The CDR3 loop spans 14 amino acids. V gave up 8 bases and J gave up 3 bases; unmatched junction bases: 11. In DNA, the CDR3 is TGTGCTGCGTGGGCTTTCGTCCCTTATTATAAGAAACTCTTT. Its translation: CAAWAFVPYYKKLF.

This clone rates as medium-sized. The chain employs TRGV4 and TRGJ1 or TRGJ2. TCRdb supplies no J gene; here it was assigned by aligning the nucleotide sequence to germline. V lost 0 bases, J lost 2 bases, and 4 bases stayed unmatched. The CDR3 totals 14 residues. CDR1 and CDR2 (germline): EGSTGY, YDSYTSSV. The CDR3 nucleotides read TGTGCCACCTGGGATGGGCGGTATTATTATAAGAAACTCTTT. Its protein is CATWDGRYYYKKLF.

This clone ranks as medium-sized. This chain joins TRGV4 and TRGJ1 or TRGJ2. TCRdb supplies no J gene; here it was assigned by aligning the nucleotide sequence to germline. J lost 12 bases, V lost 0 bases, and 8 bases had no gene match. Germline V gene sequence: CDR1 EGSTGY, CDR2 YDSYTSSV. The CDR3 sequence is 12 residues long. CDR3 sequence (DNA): TGTGCCACCTGGGATGGGCCGTTGGGGAAACTCTTT. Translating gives CATWDGPLGKLF.

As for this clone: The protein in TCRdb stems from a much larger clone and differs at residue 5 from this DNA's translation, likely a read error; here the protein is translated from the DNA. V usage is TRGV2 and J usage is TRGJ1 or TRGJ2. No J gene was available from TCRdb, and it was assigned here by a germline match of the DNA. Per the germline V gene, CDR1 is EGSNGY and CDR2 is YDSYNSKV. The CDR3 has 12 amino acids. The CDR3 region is CATWNGRGGKLF. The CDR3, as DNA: TGTGCCACCTGGAACGGGCGCGGGGGGAAACTCTTT.

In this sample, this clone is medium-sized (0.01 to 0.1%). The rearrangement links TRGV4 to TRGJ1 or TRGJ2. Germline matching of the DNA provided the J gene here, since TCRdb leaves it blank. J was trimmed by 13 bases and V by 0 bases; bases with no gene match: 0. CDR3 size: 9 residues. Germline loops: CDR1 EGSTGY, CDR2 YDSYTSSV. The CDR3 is CATWDGKLF. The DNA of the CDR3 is TGTGCCACCTGGGATGGGAAACTCTTT.

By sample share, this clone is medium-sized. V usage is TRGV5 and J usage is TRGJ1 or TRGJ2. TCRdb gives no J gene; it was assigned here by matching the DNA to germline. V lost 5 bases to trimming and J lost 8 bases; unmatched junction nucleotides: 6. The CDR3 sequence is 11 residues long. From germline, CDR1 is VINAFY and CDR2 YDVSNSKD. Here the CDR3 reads CATWGIHKKLF. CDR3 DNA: TGTGCCACCTGGGGCATCCATAAGAAACTCTTT.

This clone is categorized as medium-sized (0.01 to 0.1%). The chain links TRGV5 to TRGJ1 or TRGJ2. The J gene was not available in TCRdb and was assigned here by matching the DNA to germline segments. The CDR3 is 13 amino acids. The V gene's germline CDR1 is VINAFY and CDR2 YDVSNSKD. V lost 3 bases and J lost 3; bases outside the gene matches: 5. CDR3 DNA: TGTGCCACCTGGGACCGGGCTTATTATAAGAAACTCTTT. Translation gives CATWDRAYYKKLF.

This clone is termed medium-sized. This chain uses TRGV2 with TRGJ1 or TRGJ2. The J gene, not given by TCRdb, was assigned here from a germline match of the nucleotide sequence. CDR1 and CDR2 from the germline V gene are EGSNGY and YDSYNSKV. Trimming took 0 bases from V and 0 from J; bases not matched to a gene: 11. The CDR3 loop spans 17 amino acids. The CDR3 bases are TGTGCCACCTGGGACGGGTGGCAAACAAAGAATTATTATAAGAAACTCTTT. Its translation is CATWDGWQTKNYYKKLF.

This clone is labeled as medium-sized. The CDR3 is CALWEVSGTGWFKIF. Written as DNA, the CDR3 is TGTGCCTTGTGGGAGGTAAGTGGCACTGGTTGGTTCAAGATATTT. The chain employs TRGV9 and TRGJP1. The J gene, absent from TCRdb, was called here by matching the DNA to germline. Germline lookup yields CDR1 GITISATS and CDR2 ISYDGTV (reference sequence). The CDR3 totals 15 residues. J was trimmed by 4 bases and V by 1 base; bases with no gene match: 6.

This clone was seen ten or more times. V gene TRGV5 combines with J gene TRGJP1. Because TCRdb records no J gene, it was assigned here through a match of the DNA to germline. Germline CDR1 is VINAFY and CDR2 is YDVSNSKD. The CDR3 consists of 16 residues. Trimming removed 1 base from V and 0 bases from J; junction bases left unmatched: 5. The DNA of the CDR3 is TGTGCCACCTGGGACAGATGGTATACCACTGGTTGGTTCAAGATATTT. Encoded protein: CATWDRWYTTGWFKIF.

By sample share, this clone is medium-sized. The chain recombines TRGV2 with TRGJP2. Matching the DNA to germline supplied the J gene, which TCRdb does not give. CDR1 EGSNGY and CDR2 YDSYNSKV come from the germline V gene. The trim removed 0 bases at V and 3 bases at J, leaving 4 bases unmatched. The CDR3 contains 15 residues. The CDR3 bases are TGTGCCACCTGGGACGGGCCGGGTAGTGATTGGATCAAGACGTTT. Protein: CATWDGPGSDWIKTF.

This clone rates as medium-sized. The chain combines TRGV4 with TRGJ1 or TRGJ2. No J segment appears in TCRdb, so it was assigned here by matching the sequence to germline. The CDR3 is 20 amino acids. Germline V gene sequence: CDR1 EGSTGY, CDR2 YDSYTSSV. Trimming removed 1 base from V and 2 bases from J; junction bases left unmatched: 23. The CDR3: CATWDGNSRRIFGYYYKKLF. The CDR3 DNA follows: TGTGCCACCTGGGATGGCAATTCTCGGCGTATTTTTGGGTATTATTATAAGAAACTCTTT.

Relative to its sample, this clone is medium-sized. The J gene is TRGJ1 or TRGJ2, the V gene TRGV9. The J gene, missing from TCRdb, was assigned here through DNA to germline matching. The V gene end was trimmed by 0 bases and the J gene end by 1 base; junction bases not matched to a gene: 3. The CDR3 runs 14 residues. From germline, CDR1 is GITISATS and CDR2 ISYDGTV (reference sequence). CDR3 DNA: TGTGCCTTGTGGGAGGTGGGAAATTATTATAAGAAACTCTTT. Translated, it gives CALWEVGNYYKKLF.

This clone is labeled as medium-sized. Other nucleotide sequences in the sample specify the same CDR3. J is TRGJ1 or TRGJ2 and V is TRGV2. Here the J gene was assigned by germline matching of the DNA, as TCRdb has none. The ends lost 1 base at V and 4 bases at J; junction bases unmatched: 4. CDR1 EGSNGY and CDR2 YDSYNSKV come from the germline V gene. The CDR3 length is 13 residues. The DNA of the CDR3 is TGTGCCACCTGGGACGGTAGGTATTATAAGAAACTCTTT. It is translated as CATWDGRYYKKLF.

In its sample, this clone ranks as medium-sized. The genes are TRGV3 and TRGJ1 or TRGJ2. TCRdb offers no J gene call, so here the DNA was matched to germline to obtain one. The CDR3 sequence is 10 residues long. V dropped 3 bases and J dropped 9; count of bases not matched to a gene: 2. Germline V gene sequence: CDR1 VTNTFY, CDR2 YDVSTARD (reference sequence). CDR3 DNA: TGTGCCACCTGGGACCTTAAGAAACTCTTT. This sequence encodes CATWDLKKLF.

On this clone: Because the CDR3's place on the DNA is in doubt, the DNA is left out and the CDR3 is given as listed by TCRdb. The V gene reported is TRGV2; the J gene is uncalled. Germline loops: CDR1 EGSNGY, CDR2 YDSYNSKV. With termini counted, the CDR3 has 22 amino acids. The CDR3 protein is CATRLDQDVCKRDYAHSNFKTF.

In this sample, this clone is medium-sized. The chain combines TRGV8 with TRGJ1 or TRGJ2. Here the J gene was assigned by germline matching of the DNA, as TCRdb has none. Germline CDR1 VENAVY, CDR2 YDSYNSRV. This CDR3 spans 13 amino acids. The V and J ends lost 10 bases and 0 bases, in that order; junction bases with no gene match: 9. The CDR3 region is CATTLLNYYKKLF. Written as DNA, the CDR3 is TGTGCCACGACTTTATTGAATTATTATAAGAAACTCTTT.

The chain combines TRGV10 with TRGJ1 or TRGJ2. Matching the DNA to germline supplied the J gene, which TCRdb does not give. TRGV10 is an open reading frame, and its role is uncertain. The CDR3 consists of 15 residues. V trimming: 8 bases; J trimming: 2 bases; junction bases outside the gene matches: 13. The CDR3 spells CAAWEQGTYYYKKLF. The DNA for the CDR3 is TGTGCTGCGTGGGAACAGGGCACTTATTATTATAAGAAACTCTTT.

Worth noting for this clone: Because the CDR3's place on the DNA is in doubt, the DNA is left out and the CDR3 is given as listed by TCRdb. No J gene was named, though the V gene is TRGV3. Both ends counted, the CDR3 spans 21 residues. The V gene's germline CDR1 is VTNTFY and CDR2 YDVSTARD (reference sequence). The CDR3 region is CATWDRPRWIIRNSLAVEQHF.

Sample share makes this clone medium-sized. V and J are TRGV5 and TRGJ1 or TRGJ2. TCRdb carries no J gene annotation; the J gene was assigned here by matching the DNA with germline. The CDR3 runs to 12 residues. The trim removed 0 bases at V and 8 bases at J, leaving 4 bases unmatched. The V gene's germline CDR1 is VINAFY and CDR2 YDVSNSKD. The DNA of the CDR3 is TGTGCCACCTGGGACAGGCGCAATAAGAAACTCTTT. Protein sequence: CATWDRRNKKLF.

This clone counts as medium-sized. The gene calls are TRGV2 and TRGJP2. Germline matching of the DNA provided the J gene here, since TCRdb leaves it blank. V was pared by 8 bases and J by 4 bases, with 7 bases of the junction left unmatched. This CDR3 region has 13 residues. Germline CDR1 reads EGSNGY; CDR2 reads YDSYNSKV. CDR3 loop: CATSLASDWIKTF. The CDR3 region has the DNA TGTGCCACCTCTCTGGCTAGTGATTGGATCAAGACGTTT.

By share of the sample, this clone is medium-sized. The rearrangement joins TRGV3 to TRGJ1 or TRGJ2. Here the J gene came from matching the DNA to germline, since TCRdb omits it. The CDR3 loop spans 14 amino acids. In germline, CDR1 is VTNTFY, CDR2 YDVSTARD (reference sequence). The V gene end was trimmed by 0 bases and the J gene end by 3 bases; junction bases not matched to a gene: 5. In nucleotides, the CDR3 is TGTGCCACCTGGGACAGGCGGGGTTATTATAAGAAACTCTTT. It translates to CATWDRRGYYKKLF.

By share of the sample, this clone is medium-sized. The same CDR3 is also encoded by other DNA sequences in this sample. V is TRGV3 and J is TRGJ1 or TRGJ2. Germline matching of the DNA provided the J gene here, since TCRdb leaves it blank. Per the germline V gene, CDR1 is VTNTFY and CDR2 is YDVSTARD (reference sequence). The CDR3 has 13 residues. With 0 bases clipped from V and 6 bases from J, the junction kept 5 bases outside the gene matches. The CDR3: CATWDRLGYKKLF. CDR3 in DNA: TGTGCCACCTGGGACAGGCTGGGTTATAAGAAACTCTTT.